The clone carrying this T cell receptor beta chain was seen a handful of times. The germline V gene has CDR1 MNHEY and CDR2 SVGAGI. This CDR3 contains 16 residues. V was trimmed by 2 bases and J by 5 bases, leaving 17 bases between them. It was with unique molecular identifiers that the TCRbeta library was prepared. Each CDR3 protein is one row after TCRdb ran MiXCR on the PCR reads. The table shows about 610,000 distinct CDR3 sequences, with over 9.5% occurring only once. This sample is drawn from a study of T-cell reconstitution after alpha-beta-depleted transplantation in children. The source was PBMCs from the stem cell graft donor, collected from the stem cell graft. The source is a human donor who donated a stem cell graft to a child with acute myeloid leukemia. The genes are TRBV6-5 and TRBJ2-3, with D perhaps TRBD1 or TRBD2 (5 bases each). The CDR3 sequence: CASSYTSGPLGDTQYF. As DNA, the CDR3 is TGTGCCAGCAGTTACACCTCGGGGCCCCTGGGAGATACGCAGTATTTT.